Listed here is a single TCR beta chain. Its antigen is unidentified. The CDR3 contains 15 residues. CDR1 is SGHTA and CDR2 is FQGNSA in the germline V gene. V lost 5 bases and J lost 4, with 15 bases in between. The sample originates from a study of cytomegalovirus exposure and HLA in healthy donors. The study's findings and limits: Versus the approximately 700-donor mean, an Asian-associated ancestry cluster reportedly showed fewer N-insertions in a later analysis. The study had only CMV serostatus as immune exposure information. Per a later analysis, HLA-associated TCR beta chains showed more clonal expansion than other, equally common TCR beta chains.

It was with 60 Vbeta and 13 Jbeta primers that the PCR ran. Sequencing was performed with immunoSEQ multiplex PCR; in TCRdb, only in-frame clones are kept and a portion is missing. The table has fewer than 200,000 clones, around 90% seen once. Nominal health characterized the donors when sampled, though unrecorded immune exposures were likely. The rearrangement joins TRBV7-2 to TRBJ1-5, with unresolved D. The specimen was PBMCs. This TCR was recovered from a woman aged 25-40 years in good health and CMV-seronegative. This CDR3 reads CASSLSWAPNQPQHF. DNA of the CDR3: TGTGCCAGCAGCCTATCGTGGGCCCCAAATCAGCCCCAGCATTTT.